This T cell receptor beta chain emerged from a study of shared clonotypes between healthy human individuals. Measured with immunoSEQ multiplex PCR; TCRdb has only the in-frame clones, and not every one. Here the sample spans 950,000 to 1,300,000 clones, around 76% being singletons. In its sample, this clone was seen once. V was trimmed by 3 bases and J by 9 bases, leaving 15 bases between them. Germline V CDR1 and CDR2: SQVTM, ANQGSEA. This CDR3 has 13 amino acids. Specimen: memory CD4+ T cells sorted from blood. Described subset: CD45RA-negative fraction. The clonotype was recovered from a man aged 18 to 29 in good health. The V call is TRBV29-1, the J call TRBJ2-1; no clear D gene. Written as DNA, the CDR3 is TGCAGCGTTGAGAGTGATGGCAGAGGTGAGCAGTTCTTC. Translating gives CSVESDGRGEQFF.